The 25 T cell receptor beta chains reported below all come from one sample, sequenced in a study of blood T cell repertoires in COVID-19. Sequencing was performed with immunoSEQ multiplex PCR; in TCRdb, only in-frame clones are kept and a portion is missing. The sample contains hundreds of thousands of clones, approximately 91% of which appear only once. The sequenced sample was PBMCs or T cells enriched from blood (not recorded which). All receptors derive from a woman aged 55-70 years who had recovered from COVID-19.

The DNA for the CDR3 is TGTGCCAGCAGCGAGGGACTAGGCTACGAGCAGTACGTC. This encodes CASSEGLGYEQYV. J is TRBJ2-7 and V is TRBV13; 8 nucleotides line up with TRBD2. Germline loops: CDR1 PRHDT, CDR2 FYEKMQ (reference sequence). J was trimmed by 3 bases and V by 5 bases; bases with no gene match: 3. CDR3 length equals 13 residues.

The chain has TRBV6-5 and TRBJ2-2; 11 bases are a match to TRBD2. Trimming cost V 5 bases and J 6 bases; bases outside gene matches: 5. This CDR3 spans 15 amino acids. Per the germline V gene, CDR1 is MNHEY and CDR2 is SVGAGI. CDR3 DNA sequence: TGTGCCAGCAGTAGTAGCGGGGGGGCCTCCGGGGAGCTGTTTTTT. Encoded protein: CASSSSGGASGELFF.

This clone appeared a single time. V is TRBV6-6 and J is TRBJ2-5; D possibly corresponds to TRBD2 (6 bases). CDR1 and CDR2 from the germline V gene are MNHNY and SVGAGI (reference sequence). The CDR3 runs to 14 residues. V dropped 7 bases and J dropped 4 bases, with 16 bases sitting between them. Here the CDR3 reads CASTPGVRGETQYF. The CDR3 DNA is TGTGCCAGCACCCCGGGGGTGAGGGGAGAGACCCAGTACTTC.

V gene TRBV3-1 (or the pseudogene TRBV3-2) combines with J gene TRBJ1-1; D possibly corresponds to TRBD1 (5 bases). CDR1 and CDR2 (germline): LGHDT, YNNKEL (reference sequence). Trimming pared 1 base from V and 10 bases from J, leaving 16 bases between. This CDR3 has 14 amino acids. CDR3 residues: CASSQVWDSLPAFF. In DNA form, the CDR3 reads TGTGCCAGCAGCCAAGTTTGGGACTCCCTCCCAGCTTTCTTT.

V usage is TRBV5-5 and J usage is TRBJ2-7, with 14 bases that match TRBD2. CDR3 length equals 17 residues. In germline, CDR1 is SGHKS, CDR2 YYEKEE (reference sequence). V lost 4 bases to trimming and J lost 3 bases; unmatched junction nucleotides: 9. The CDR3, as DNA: TGTGCCAGCAGCGCAGGACTAGCGGGGGGCCGGATCTACGAGCAGTACGTC. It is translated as CASSAGLAGGRIYEQYV.

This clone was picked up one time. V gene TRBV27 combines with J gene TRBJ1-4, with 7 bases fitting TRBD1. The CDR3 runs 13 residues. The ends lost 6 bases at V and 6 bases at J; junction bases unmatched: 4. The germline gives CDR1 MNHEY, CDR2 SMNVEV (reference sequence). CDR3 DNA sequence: TGTGCCAGCAGGACCGGGACAGATGAAAAACTGTTTTTT. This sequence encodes CASRTGTDEKLFF.

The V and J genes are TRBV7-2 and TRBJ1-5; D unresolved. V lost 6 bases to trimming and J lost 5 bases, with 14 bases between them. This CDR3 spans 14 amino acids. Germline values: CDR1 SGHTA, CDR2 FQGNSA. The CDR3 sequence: CASSSFGQDQPQHF. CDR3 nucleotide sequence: TGTGCCAGCAGTTCCTTTGGTCAGGATCAGCCCCAGCATTTT.

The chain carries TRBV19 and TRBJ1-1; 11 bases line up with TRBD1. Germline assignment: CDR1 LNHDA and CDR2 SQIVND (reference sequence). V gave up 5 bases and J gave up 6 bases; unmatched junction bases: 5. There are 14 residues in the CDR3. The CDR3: CASSRRDRGSEAFF. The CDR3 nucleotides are TGTGCCAGTAGTCGCCGGGACAGGGGGTCTGAAGCTTTCTTT.

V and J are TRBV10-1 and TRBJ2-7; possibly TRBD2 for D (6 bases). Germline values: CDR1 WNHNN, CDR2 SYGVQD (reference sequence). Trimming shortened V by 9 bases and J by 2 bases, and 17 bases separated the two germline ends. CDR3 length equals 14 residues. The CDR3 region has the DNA TGCGCCAGGCCCCAGGGCGGGATCCCCTACGAGCAGTACGTC. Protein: CARPQGGIPYEQYV.

This CDR3 is CASSLSRFTNEKLFF. The CDR3 DNA is TGTGCCAGCAGCTTATCGCGGTTTACTAATGAAAAACTGTTTTTT. This rearrangement joins TRBV7-9 to TRBJ1-4; D unresolved. This CDR3 has 15 residues. The germline CDR1 and CDR2 sequences are SEHNR and FQNEAQ (reference sequence). Trimming removed 2 bases from V and 2 bases from J, with 9 bases in between.

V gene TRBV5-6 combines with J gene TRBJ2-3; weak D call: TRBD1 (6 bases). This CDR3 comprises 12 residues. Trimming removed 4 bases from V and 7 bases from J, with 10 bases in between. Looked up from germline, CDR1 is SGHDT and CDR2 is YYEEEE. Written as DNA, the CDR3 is TGTGCCAGCAGCGCGGACAGTTATACGCAGTATTTT. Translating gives CASSADSYTQYF.

In DNA form, the CDR3 reads TGTGCCAGCTCACTGCAACAGGGGGCTTCGGGTGAAGCTTTCTTT. Amino acids: CASSLQQGASGEAFF. The rearrangement links TRBV18 to TRBJ1-1; 9 nucleotides align to TRBD1. Germline CDR1 KGHSH, CDR2 LQKENI. This CDR3 has 15 residues. The J segment lost 7 bases and the V segment lost 4 bases, leaving 10 bases of the junction unmatched.

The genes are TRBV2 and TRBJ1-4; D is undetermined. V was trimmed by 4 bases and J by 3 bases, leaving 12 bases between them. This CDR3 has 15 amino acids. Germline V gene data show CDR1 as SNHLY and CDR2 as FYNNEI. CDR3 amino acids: CASSGRPAANEKLFF. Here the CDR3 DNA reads TGTGCCAGCAGTGGGAGACCGGCGGCTAATGAAAAACTGTTTTTT.

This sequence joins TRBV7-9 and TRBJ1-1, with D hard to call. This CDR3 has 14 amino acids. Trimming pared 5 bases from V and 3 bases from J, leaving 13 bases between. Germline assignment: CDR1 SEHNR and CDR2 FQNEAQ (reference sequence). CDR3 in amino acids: CASSLLDTYTEAFF. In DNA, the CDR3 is TGTGCCAGCAGCCTATTAGACACATACACTGAAGCTTTCTTT.

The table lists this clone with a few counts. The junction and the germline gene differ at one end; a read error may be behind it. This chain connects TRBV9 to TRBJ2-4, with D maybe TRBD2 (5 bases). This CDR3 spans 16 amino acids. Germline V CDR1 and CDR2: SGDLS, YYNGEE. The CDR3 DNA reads TGTGCCAGCAGCGTAGGCCCCAGTCTAGCCACAAACATTCAGTACTTC. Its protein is CASSVGPSLATNIQYF.

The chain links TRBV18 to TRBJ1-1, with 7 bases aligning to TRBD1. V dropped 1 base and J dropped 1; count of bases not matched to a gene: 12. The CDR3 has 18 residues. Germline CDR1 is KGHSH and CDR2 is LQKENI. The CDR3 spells CASSPQLTGARENTEAFF. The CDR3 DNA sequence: TGTGCCAGCTCACCACAGCTAACAGGGGCTAGGGAGAACACTGAAGCTTTCTTT.

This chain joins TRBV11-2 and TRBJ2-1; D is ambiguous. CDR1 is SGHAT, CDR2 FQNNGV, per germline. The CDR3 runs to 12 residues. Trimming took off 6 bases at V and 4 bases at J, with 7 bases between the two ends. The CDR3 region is CASSLLYNEQFF. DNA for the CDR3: TGTGCCAGCAGTCTACTATACAATGAGCAGTTCTTC.

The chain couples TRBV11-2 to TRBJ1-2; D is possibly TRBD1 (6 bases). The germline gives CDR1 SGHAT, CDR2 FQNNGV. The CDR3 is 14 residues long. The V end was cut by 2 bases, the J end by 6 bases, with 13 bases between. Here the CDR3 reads CASSLSGGADGYTF. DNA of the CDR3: TGTGCCAGCAGCTTATCCGGGGGGGCGGATGGCTACACCTTC. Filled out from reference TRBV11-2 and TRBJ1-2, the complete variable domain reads EAGVAQSPRYKIIEKRQSVAFWCNPISGHATLYWYQQILGQGPKLLIQFQNNGVVDDSQLPKDRFSAERLKGVDSTLKIQPAKLEDSAVYLCASSLSGGADGYTFGSGTRLTVV.

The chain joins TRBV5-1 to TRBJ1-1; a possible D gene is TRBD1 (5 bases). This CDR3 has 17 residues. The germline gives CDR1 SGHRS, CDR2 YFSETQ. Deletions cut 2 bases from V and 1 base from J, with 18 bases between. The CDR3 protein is CASSFFSLTDRNTEAFF. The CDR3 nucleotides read TGCGCCAGCAGCTTCTTCTCTTTGACAGACCGGAACACTGAAGCTTTCTTT.

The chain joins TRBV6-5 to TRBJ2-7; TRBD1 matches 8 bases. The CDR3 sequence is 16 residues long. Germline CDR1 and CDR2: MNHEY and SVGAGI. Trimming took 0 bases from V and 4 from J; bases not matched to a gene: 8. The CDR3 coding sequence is TGTGCCAGCAGTTACTCGGGGCCTGGGACAGGATACGAGCAGTACTTC. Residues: CASSYSGPGTGYEQYF.

The CDR3 DNA is TGTGCCAGCAGCGTAAAATCATACCGGGACAGGAGCTCCTACGAGCAGTACTTC. This gives the protein CASSVKSYRDRSSYEQYF. The chain joins TRBV21-1 to TRBJ2-7; the listed D gene, TRBD1, was not tested against the DNA. TRBV21-1 is shown as a pseudogene. The CDR3 is 18 residues long.

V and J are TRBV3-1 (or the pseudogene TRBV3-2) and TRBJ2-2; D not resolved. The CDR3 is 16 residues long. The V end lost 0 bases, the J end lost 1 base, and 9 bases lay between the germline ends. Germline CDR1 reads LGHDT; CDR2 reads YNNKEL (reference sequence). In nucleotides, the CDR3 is TGTGCCAGCAGCCAAGACCCACAGTTGAACACCGGGGAGCTGTTTTTT. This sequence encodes CASSQDPQLNTGELFF.

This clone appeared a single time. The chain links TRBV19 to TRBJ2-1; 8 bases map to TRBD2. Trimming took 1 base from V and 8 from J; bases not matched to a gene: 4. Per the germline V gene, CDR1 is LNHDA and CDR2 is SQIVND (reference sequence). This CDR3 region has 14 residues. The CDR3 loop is CASSIVPGGDEQFF. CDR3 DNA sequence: TGTGCCAGTAGTATAGTCCCGGGGGGGGATGAGCAGTTCTTC. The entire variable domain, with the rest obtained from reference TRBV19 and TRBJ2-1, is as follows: DGGITQSPKYLFRKEGQNVTLSCEQNLNHDAMYWYRQDPGQGLRLIYYSQIVNDFQKGDIAEGYSVSREKKESFPLTVTSAQKNPTAFYLCASSIVPGGDEQFFGPGTRLTVL.

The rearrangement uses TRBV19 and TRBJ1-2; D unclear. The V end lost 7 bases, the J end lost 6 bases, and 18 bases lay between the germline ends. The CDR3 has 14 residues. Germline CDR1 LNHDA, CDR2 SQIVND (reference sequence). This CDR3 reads CASNELGEWNGYTF. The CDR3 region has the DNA TGTGCCAGTAACGAACTCGGGGAGTGGAATGGCTACACCTTC.

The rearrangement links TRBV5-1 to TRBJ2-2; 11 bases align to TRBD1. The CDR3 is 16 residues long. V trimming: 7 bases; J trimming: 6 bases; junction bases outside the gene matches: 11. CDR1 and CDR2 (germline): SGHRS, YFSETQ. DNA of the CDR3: TGCGCCAGCCCCTTTAGGACAGGGGGCAAAGCCGGGGAGCTGTTTTTT. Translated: CASPFRTGGKAGELFF.